These 3 T cell receptor beta chains were all obtained from the same sample, sequenced in a study of OX40 agonist ivuxolimab in advanced cancers. The table came from immunoSEQ multiplex PCR; TCRdb's copy has only in-frame clones and leaves some out. The data contain 50,000 to 70,000 clones, over 90% of them singletons. Sequencing used CD4+ or CD8+ T cells sorted from blood, obtained in a trial of the OX40 agonist ivuxolimab. These receptors were obtained from an adult with an advanced solid tumor such as melanoma, head and neck, liver or kidney cancer.

This chain links TRBV7-9 with TRBJ1-4, with D uncertain. V was trimmed by 1 base and J by 14 bases, leaving 14 bases between them. This CDR3 is built from 13 residues. Germline CDR1 SEHNR, CDR2 FQNEAQ (reference sequence). Here the CDR3 reads CASSLVGPPGLFF. The CDR3 DNA reads as TGTGCCAGCAGCTTAGTCGGCCCGCCTGGCCTGTTTTTT.

V gene TRBV9 combines with J gene TRBJ2-1, with no clear D. The CDR3 length is 17 residues. Trimming removed 1 base at V and 9 bases at J, with 23 bases between. Germline V lookup: CDR1 SGDLS, CDR2 YYNGEE. The CDR3 is CASSVPQDPRHGTEQFF. The CDR3 DNA is TGTGCCAGCAGCGTACCCCAAGACCCACGACACGGTACTGAGCAGTTCTTC.

V gene TRBV19 combines with J gene TRBJ2-1; 10 bases map to TRBD2. The CDR3 has 14 residues. The junction had 4 bases not matched to a gene; V was cut back by 5 bases and J by 6 bases. Germline CDR1 is LNHDA and CDR2 is SQIVND (reference sequence). The CDR3 nucleotides read TGTGCCAGTAGTTCCAGGACTAGCGGCAATGAGCAGTTCTTC. It encodes CASSSRTSGNEQFF.